The 30 T cell receptor beta chains in this list originate from one sample, sequenced in a study of technical replicates of blood from a few donors. Profiling relied on immunoSEQ multiplex PCR, and the TCRdb table lists in-frame clones only, not all of them. In the table there are just under 45,000 clones, about 96% of which are singletons. Sequenced input: T cells isolated from PBMCs. These receptors originate from a human donor in good health.

The chain has TRBV25-1 and TRBJ2-1; 9 nucleotides line up with TRBD1. Germline V gene lookup returns CDR1 MGHDK and CDR2 SYGVNS. J lost 3 bases, V lost 3 bases, and 6 bases had no gene match. The length of the CDR3 is 16 residues. CDR3 DNA sequence: TGTGCCAGCAGTGAGGCAGGGACAGGGATCTACAATGAGCAGTTCTTC. Translated: CASSEAGTGIYNEQFF.

J is TRBJ1-1 and V is TRBV27; D not resolved. V dropped 5 bases and J dropped 3 bases, with 13 bases sitting between them. This CDR3 contains 14 residues. Germline assignment: CDR1 MNHEY and CDR2 SMNVEV (reference sequence). CDR3 loop: CASSSFRTDTEAFF. DNA for the CDR3: TGTGCCAGCAGTAGCTTCCGAACCGACACTGAAGCTTTCTTT.

The V and J genes are TRBV30 and TRBJ2-7; D is possibly TRBD1 (5 bases). The CDR3 length is 11 residues. Trimming removed 0 bases at V and 9 bases at J, with 9 bases between. Germline CDR1 reads GTSNPN; CDR2 reads SVGIG (reference sequence). The DNA for the CDR3 is TGTGCCTGGAGTGTCCAGGGCTTGCAGTACTTC. This translates into CAWSVQGLQYF.

This chain joins TRBV18 and TRBJ2-7; 8 bases line up with TRBD2. Per germline, CDR1 KGHSH and CDR2 LQKENI. Losses at the gene ends were 0 bases for V and 3 bases for J; bases not matched to a gene: 1. The CDR3 contains 14 residues. The CDR3 sequence: CASSPPGGGYEQYF. CDR3 coding DNA: TGTGCCAGCTCACCACCCGGGGGGGGCTACGAGCAGTACTTC.

V is TRBV6-5 and J is TRBJ1-1; D perhaps matches TRBD1 (6 bases). Germline CDR1 MNHEY, CDR2 SVGAGI. The length of the CDR3 is 16 residues. The V end was cut by 4 bases, the J end by 0 bases, with 15 bases between. CDR3 loop: CASSSPQQGLNTEAFF. For the CDR3, the DNA is TGTGCCAGCAGTTCCCCTCAACAGGGCCTGAACACTGAAGCTTTCTTT.

The chain uses TRBV6-5 and TRBJ1-3; 8 nucleotides agree with TRBD1. This CDR3 contains 14 residues. The trim removed 6 bases at V and 4 bases at J, leaving 5 bases unmatched. Germline V lookup: CDR1 MNHEY, CDR2 SVGAGI. The CDR3 spells CASRQGAGGNTIYF. CDR3 bases: TGTGCCAGCAGGCAGGGGGCTGGGGGAAACACCATATATTTT.

The chain recombines TRBV19 with TRBJ1-4, with TRBD1 as a possible D gene (6 bases). Germline V gene lookup returns CDR1 LNHDA and CDR2 SQIVND (reference sequence). The V and J ends lost 4 bases and 4 bases respectively, with 7 bases between them. CDR3 length: 13 residues. This chain's CDR3 is CASSRTDNEKLFF. In DNA form, the CDR3 reads TGTGCCAGTAGTAGGACAGATAATGAAAAACTGTTTTTT.

V gene TRBV29-1 combines with J gene TRBJ2-3; 7 positions match TRBD2. Germline V gene lookup returns CDR1 SQVTM and CDR2 ANQGSEA. This CDR3 is 13 amino acids long. Trimming took 4 bases from V and 5 from J; bases not matched to a gene: 6. The CDR3 DNA reads TGCAGCGTTGCGGAGGGCGGGGGAGATACGCAGTATTTT. Its protein is CSVAEGGGDTQYF.

V is TRBV5-8 and J is TRBJ2-7; D not resolved. The CDR3 contains 12 residues. The V end lost 1 base, the J end lost 4 bases, and 6 bases lay between the germline ends. Germline CDR1 and CDR2: SGHTS and YDEGEE. The CDR3 nucleotides are TGTGCCAGCAGCTTGAGCAGGTACGAGCAGTACTTC. This codes for CASSLSRYEQYF.

The chain has TRBV18 and TRBJ2-7; maybe TRBD1 (6 bases). Germline CDR1 reads KGHSH; CDR2 reads LQKENI. V was clipped by 6 bases and J by 4 bases, with 25 bases between them. The CDR3 loop spans 17 amino acids. The CDR3 region has the DNA TGTGCCAGCTCGGAAACAGGGTTGCCTTATGGAAAATACGAGCAGTACTTC. The encoded protein is CASSETGLPYGKYEQYF.

The chain recombines TRBV9 with TRBJ2-7; 8 positions agree with TRBD2. The ends lost 1 base at V and 4 bases at J; junction bases unmatched: 4. The CDR3 length is 14 residues. CDR1 SGDLS and CDR2 YYNGEE come from the germline V gene. The CDR3 region is CASSVTGGRYEQYF. The CDR3 DNA follows: TGTGCCAGCAGCGTAACGGGGGGGAGATACGAGCAGTACTTC.

DNA of the CDR3: TGCGCCAGCCTAACGGGATGGACCGGGGAGCTGTTTTTT. As protein: CASLTGWTGELFF. The chain is built from TRBV10-2 and TRBJ2-2, with TRBD2 as a possible D gene (5 bases). The germline V gene has CDR1 WSHSY and CDR2 SAAADI. The CDR3 extends over 13 amino acids. The germline V and J ends were trimmed by 8 bases and 5 bases, with 12 bases remaining between them.

V and J are TRBV19 and TRBJ2-4, with a weak D call TRBD2 (5 bases). Germline V lookup: CDR1 LNHDA, CDR2 SQIVND (reference sequence). CDR3 length: 24 amino acids. V lost 3 bases and J 0 bases, leaving 36 bases between the germline ends. CDR3 residues: CASSIEYPDLGHVDSPIAKNIQYF. The CDR3 DNA reads as TGTGCCAGTAGTATTGAGTACCCGGACTTGGGCCATGTGGACTCTCCCATAGCCAAAAACATTCAGTACTTC.

V usage is TRBV6-9 and J usage is TRBJ2-7, with 13 positions matching TRBD2. Germline V lookup: CDR1 MNHGY, CDR2 SVAAGI. V dropped 0 bases and J dropped 1; count of bases not matched to a gene: 9. The CDR3 spans 19 residues. The CDR3 sequence is CASSYSGEGLAGNSYEQYF. The CDR3 DNA is TGTGCCAGCAGTTATTCCGGGGAGGGACTAGCGGGAAATTCCTACGAGCAGTACTTC.

The rearrangement links TRBV28 to TRBJ1-5; 7 bases align to TRBD1. The trim removed 3 bases at V and 3 bases at J, leaving 5 bases unmatched. Germline CDR1 and CDR2: MDHEN and SYDVKM. The CDR3 is 15 amino acids. CDR3 loop: CASSFYTGDNQPQHF. CDR3 coding DNA: TGTGCCAGCAGTTTTTATACAGGGGACAATCAGCCCCAGCATTTT.

This clone was counted once. The chain joins TRBV5-1 to TRBJ2-7, with a weak D call TRBD1 (5 bases). Germline V gives CDR1 SGHRS, CDR2 YFSETQ. Trimming removed 0 bases from V and 6 bases from J, with 13 bases in between. CDR3 length equals 14 residues. The CDR3 sequence is CASSLDRLYFEQYF. CDR3 nucleotides: TGCGCCAGCAGCTTGGACAGGTTATACTTCGAGCAGTACTTC.

In its sample, this clone was seen once. The chain recombines TRBV28 with TRBJ1-4, with 8 positions matching TRBD1. The ends lost 4 bases at V and 8 bases at J; junction bases unmatched: 9. Germline V gene lookup returns CDR1 MDHEN and CDR2 SYDVKM. The CDR3 extends over 15 amino acids. The CDR3 coding sequence is TGTGCCAGCAGTTCCTCAGGGGGCGCCGGGGAAAAACTGTTTTTT. Encoded protein: CASSSSGGAGEKLFF.

The gene calls are TRBV19 and TRBJ2-5, with TRBD2 matching 7 bases. Unmatched junction bases numbered 9, after V lost 5 bases and J lost 3 bases. Per germline, CDR1 LNHDA and CDR2 SQIVND (reference sequence). The CDR3 sequence is 15 residues long. CDR3 nucleotide sequence: TGTGCCAGTAGTCCAATCCTCCTAGCGGAAGAGACCCAGTACTTC. The encoded protein is CASSPILLAEETQYF.

This rearrangement joins TRBV11-2 to TRBJ2-7; TRBD2 might be the D (5 bases). The V gene's germline CDR1 is SGHAT and CDR2 FQNNGV. Trimming left V 6 bases short and J 3 bases short, with 18 bases between. The CDR3 has 15 amino acids. The CDR3 DNA sequence: TGTGCCAGCAGTCCTGCTGGTCAGCGGTACTACGAGCAGTACTTC. Amino acids: CASSPAGQRYYEQYF.

The chain joins TRBV4-2 to TRBJ2-2; 10 bases agree with TRBD2. Losses at the gene ends were 2 bases for V and 3 bases for J; bases not matched to a gene: 9. This CDR3 spans 18 amino acids. Germline loops: CDR1 LGHNA, CDR2 YNFKEQ. In nucleotides, the CDR3 is TGTGCCAGCAGCCAAAGTATACTAGCGGGATTGGACACCGGGGAGCTGTTTTTT. This translates into CASSQSILAGLDTGELFF.

The V gene is TRBV4-2, the J gene TRBJ2-7, with D perhaps TRBD2 (7 bases). V lost 0 bases and J 6 bases, leaving 12 bases between the germline ends. Germline lookup yields CDR1 LGHNA and CDR2 YNFKEQ. This CDR3 has 14 amino acids. DNA for the CDR3: TGTGCCAGCAGCCAAGATCCAGGGGAGGGCGAGCAGTACTTC. This translates into CASSQDPGEGEQYF.

The chain employs TRBV5-1 and TRBJ2-3; weak D call: TRBD2 (7 bases). V lost 0 bases to trimming and J lost 2 bases, with 13 bases between them. The germline gives CDR1 SGHRS, CDR2 YFSETQ. The CDR3 is made up of 16 amino acids. The CDR3 bases are TGCGCCAGCAGCTTGGACGCGGGGGCTGACACAGATACGCAGTATTTT. Amino acids: CASSLDAGADTDTQYF. The whole variable domain, remainder taken from reference TRBV5-1 and TRBJ2-3, is KAGVTQTPRYLIKTRGQQVTLSCSPISGHRSVSWYQQTPGQGLQFLFEYFSETQRNKGNFPGRFSGRQFSNSRSEMNVSTLELGDSALYLCASSLDAGADTDTQYFGPGTRLTVL.

The gene calls are TRBV11-2 and TRBJ2-3, with 9 bases matching TRBD2. Trimming took 4 bases from V and 4 from J; bases not matched to a gene: 6. The germline V gene encodes CDR1 SGHAT and CDR2 FQNNGV. This CDR3 contains 15 residues. CDR3 nucleotides: TGTGCCAGCAGCTATTTAGCGGGAGTTGCAGATACGCAGTATTTT. Encoded protein: CASSYLAGVADTQYF.

V gene TRBV14 combines with J gene TRBJ2-7; D may be TRBD2 (6 bases). From germline, CDR1 is SGHDN and CDR2 FVKESK. Trimming left V 0 bases short and J 3 bases short, with 15 bases between. This CDR3 spans 16 amino acids. This CDR3 is CASSQDRGTGLYEQYF. The DNA for the CDR3 is TGTGCCAGCAGCCAAGATCGGGGGACGGGGCTCTACGAGCAGTACTTC.

CDR3 nucleotides: TGTGCCAGCAGCCCTCCGGGACAGGGCCACTACGAGCAGTACTTC. Amino acid sequence: CASSPPGQGHYEQYF. This rearrangement joins TRBV28 to TRBJ2-7; 9 bases are shared with TRBD1. The CDR3 is 15 amino acids. Germline-derived CDR1 and CDR2 are MDHEN and SYDVKM. Losses at the gene ends were 6 bases for V and 3 bases for J; bases not matched to a gene: 9.

The V call is TRBV6-5, the J call TRBJ1-3, with 9 positions matching TRBD1. This CDR3 is 15 amino acids long. J was trimmed by 4 bases and V by 6 bases; bases with no gene match: 7. Germline CDR1 MNHEY, CDR2 SVGAGI. CDR3: CASSRDRGSGNTIYF. CDR3 DNA: TGTGCCAGCAGCCGAGACAGGGGGTCGGGAAACACCATATATTTT.

This rearrangement joins TRBV4-3 to TRBJ1-1; 7 bases are a match to TRBD1. The ends lost 1 base at V and 1 base at J; junction bases unmatched: 3. The CDR3 contains 15 residues. In germline, CDR1 is LGHNA, CDR2 YSLEER. CDR3 nucleotide sequence: TGCGCCAGCAGCCAAGCCGGGACAGAGAACACTGAAGCTTTCTTT. Protein product: CASSQAGTENTEAFF.

This clone was recorded once. The V gene is TRBV6-6, the J gene TRBJ1-5; 7 bases fit TRBD1. The CDR3 has 14 residues. Germline trimming cut 2 bases from V and 7 bases from J; bases unmatched to any gene: 5. In germline, CDR1 is MNHNY, CDR2 SVGAGI (reference sequence). CDR3 DNA sequence: TGTGCCAGCAGTTACGCAACAGGGGAACAGCCCCAGCATTTT. Its protein is CASSYATGEQPQHF.

The rearrangement uses TRBV18 and TRBJ2-7, with 8 bases lining up with TRBD1. V lost 3 bases, J lost 6 bases, and 4 bases stayed unmatched. The length of the CDR3 is 13 residues. Germline values: CDR1 KGHSH, CDR2 LQKENI. CDR3 in amino acids: CASSPGQDLEQYF. The DNA for the CDR3 is TGTGCCAGCTCACCGGGACAGGACCTCGAGCAGTACTTC. Together with reference TRBV18 and TRBJ2-7, the CDR3 gives the full variable domain: NAGVMQNPRHLVRRRGQEARLRCSPMKGHSHVYWYRQLPEEGLKFMVYLQKENIIDESGMPKERFSAEFPKEGPSILRIQQVVRGDSAAYFCASSPGQDLEQYFGPGTRLTVT.

V is TRBV25-1 and J is TRBJ2-7, with D hard to call. The CDR3 spans 14 residues. V was shortened by 1 base and J by 4 bases, with 11 bases between the two germline ends. Germline CDR1 reads MGHDK; CDR2 reads SYGVNS. CDR3 residues: CASSESMGRYEQYF. CDR3 sequence (DNA): TGTGCCAGCAGTGAATCGATGGGCAGATACGAGCAGTACTTC.